These T cell receptor beta chains were read from a single sample in a study of cytomegalovirus exposure and HLA in healthy donors. The table came from immunoSEQ multiplex PCR; TCRdb's copy has only in-frame clones and leaves some out. The sample includes some 200,000 clones, about 80% seen only once; the top ten take 0.65%. The sequencing sample was made of PBMCs. Receptors originate from a boy younger than 18 in good health and CMV-seronegative. Each CDR3 is given with its conserved first and last residue. D genes are given only for firm matches. Rows may omit the clone size; those that give it use once, few, many or a size class.

j_call: TRBJ1-2
d_call: -
clone_size: -
v_call: TRBV30
cdr3_nt: TGTGCCTGGAGTCCAGGGGCCCGCTATGGCTACACCTTC
cdr3_aa: CAWSPGARYGYTF

j_call: TRBJ2-5
d_call: TRBD1
clone_size: -
v_call: TRBV6-5
cdr3_nt: TGTGCCAGCAGTTACGGCGGACAGGGCCAAGAGACCCAGTACTTC
cdr3_aa: CASSYGGQGQETQYF

j_call: TRBJ2-3
d_call: TRBD1
clone_size: once
v_call: TRBV6-5
cdr3_nt: TGTGCCAGCGGCAGGGGGCAAGATACGCAGTATTTT
cdr3_aa: CASGRGQDTQYF

j_call: TRBJ2-6
d_call: TRBD1
clone_size: -
v_call: TRBV2
cdr3_nt: TGTGCCAGCAGTGAATCTGGACAGGGGACCAACGTCCTGACTTTC
cdr3_aa: CASSESGQGTNVLTF

j_call: TRBJ1-2
d_call: TRBD1
clone_size: once
v_call: TRBV15
cdr3_nt: TGTGCCACCAGCGCCTTTAGACAGGGCGGGGATGGCTACACCTTC
cdr3_aa: CATSAFRQGGDGYTF

j_call: TRBJ1-1
d_call: -
clone_size: -
v_call: TRBV5-1
cdr3_nt: TGCGCCAGCAGCTTGTATTCCCGGAACACTGAAGCTTTCTTT
cdr3_aa: CASSLYSRNTEAFF

j_call: TRBJ2-3
d_call: TRBD1
clone_size: -
v_call: TRBV5-1
cdr3_nt: TGCGCCAGCAGCGGGCCCTGGGACAGGGGAATAGCGCAGTATTTT
cdr3_aa: CASSGPWDRGIAQYF

j_call: TRBJ2-2
d_call: -
clone_size: few
v_call: TRBV2
cdr3_nt: TGTGCCAGCAGGGAGATACAGGGTAACACCGGGGAGCTGTTTTTT
cdr3_aa: CASREIQGNTGELFF

j_call: TRBJ1-1
d_call: TRBD1
clone_size: -
v_call: TRBV27
cdr3_nt: TGTGCCAGCAGTTTTGGGACAGGCTACACTGAAGCTTTCTTT
cdr3_aa: CASSFGTGYTEAFF

j_call: TRBJ2-2
d_call: -
clone_size: -
v_call: TRBV5-1
cdr3_nt: TGCGCCAGCAGCTCGCGACAAAACAGGGATGAGACCGGGGAGCTGTTTTTT
cdr3_aa: CASSSRQNRDETGELFF